This section outlines one T cell receptor beta chain sequence together with its context. PCR amplification relied on 60 Vbeta primers (plus 13 Jbeta primers). Sequencing was performed with immunoSEQ multiplex PCR; in TCRdb, only in-frame clones are kept and a portion is missing. The sample shows some 120,000 clones, roughly four fifths of them seen only once. These data are taken from a study of cytomegalovirus exposure and HLA in healthy donors. Study summary: There were approximately 81 million unique TCRs (from HLA-typed donors) in an early data release.

With V trimmed by 11 bases and J by 1 base, 5 bases remained unmatched. Germline loops: CDR1 SGHTA, CDR2 FQGNSA. The CDR3 runs to 15 residues. The rearrangement links TRBV7-2 to TRBJ2-6, with TRBD1 identical over 10 bases. The source of this sequence is a male donor in good health and CMV-seropositive. The sequencing input was PBMCs. CDR3 region: CAAGQGRSGANVLTF. CDR3 DNA sequence: TGTGCCGCGGGACAGGGGAGGTCTGGGGCCAACGTCCTGACTTTC.